The subject of this entry is one T cell receptor (beta chain). The CDR3 loop spans 13 amino acids. Trimming stripped 2 bases from V and 7 bases from J, with 8 bases between. CDR1 SGHAT and CDR2 FQNNGV come from the germline V gene. The data originate from a study of graft-versus-host responses after intestinal transplantation. Generated by immunoSEQ multiplex PCR, the TCRdb table keeps only in-frame clones and is missing some. Of about 23,000 clones listed, around 43% are singletons. Researchers placed some 200,000 CFSE-labeled responder cells in culture with some 200,000 irradiated, violet-dye-labeled stimulator cells.

The gene calls are TRBV11-2 and TRBJ1-4; D call uncertain. This receptor was taken from a human patient who was an organ donor for intestinal transplantation. The sequenced sample was alloreactive CD8+ T cells from a mixed lymphocyte reaction culture, obtained before transplantation. The subset denotes: CFSE-low proliferating T cells sorted from roughly six-day pre-transplant mixed lymphocyte reaction (GvH or HvG direction). The CDR3 DNA reads TGTGCCAGCAGCTTAATATTAAGTGAAAAACTGTTTTTT. Translation gives CASSLILSEKLFF.